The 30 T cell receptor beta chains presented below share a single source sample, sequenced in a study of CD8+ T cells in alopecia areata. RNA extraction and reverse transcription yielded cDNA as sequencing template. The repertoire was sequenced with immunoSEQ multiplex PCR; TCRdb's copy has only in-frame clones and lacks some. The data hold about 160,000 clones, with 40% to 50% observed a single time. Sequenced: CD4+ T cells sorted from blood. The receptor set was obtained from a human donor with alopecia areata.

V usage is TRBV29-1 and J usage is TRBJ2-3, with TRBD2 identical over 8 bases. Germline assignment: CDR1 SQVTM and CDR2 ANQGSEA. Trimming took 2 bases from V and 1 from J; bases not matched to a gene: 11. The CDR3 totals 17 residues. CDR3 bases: TGCAGCGTTGAATACTCGTGGGGTAGCGGGGGCACAGATACGCAGTATTTT. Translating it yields CSVEYSWGSGGTDTQYF.

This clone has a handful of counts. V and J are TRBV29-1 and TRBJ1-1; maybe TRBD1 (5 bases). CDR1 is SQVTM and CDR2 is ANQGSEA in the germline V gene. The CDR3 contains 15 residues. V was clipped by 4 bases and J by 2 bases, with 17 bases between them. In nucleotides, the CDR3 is TGCAGCGTTGGGTGGGGCACCGGACCTAACACTGAAGCTTTCTTT. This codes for CSVGWGTGPNTEAFF.

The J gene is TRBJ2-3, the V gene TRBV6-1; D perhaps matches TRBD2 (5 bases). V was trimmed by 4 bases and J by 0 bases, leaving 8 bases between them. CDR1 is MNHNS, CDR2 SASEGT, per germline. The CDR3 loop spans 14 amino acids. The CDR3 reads CASSAGLSTDTQYF. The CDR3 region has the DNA TGTGCCAGCAGTGCGGGGTTGAGCACAGATACGCAGTATTTT.

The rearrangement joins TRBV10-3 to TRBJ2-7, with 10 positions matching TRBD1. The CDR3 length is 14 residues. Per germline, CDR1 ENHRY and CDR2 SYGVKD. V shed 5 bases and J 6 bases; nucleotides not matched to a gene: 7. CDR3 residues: CAISTNRDRGEQYF. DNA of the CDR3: TGTGCCATCAGTACGAACCGGGACAGGGGCGAGCAGTACTTC.

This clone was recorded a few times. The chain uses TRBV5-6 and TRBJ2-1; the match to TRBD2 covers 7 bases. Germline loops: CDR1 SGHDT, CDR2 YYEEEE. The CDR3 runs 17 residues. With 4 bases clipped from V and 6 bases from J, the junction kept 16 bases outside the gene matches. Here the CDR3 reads CASSPVSLAGRRNEQFF. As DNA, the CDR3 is TGTGCCAGCAGCCCCGTCTCCTTAGCGGGCCGCCGCAATGAGCAGTTCTTC.

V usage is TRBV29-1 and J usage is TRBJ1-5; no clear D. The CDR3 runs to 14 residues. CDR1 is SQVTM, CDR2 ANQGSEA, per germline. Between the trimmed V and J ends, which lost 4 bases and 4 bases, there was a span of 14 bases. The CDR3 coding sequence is TGCAGCGTTGTCTTGGAGGACCCGAATCAGCCCCAGCATTTT. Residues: CSVVLEDPNQPQHF.

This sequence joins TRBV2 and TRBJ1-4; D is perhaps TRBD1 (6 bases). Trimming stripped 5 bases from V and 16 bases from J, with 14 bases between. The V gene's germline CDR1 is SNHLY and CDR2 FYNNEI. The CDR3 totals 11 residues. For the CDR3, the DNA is TGTGCCAGCAGTTCCGGGACATACTCGTTTTTT. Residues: CASSSGTYSFF.

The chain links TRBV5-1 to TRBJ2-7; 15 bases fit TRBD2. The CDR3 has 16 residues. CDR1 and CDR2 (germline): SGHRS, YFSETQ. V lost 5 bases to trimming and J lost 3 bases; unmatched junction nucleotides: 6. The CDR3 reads CASRAGLAGGNYEQYF. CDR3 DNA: TGCGCCAGCAGAGCCGGACTAGCGGGAGGGAACTACGAGCAGTACTTC.

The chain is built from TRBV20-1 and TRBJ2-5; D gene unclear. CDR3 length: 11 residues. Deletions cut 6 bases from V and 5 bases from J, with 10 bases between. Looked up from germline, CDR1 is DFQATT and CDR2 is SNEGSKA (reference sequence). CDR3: CSALPVETQYF. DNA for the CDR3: TGCAGTGCCCTCCCTGTGGAGACCCAGTACTTC.

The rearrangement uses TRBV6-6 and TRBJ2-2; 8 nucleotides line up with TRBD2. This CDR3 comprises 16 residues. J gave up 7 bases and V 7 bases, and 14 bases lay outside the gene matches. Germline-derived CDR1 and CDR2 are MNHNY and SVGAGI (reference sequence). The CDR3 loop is CASTVLGGGQGGELFF. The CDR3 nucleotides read TGTGCCAGCACCGTACTAGGCGGGGGGCAAGGCGGGGAGCTGTTTTTT.

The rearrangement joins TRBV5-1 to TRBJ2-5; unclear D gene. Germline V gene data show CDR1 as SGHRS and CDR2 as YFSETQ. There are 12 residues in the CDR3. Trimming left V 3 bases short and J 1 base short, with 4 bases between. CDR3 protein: CASSSSQETQYF. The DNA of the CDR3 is TGCGCCAGCAGCTCTTCCCAAGAGACCCAGTACTTC.

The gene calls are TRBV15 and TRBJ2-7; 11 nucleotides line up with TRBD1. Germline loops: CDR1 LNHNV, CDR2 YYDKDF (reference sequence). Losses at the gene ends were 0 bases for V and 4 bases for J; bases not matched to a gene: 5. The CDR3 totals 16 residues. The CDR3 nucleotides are TGTGCCACCAGCAGAGATCCGGACAGGGGGCGGTACGAGCAGTACTTC. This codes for CATSRDPDRGRYEQYF.

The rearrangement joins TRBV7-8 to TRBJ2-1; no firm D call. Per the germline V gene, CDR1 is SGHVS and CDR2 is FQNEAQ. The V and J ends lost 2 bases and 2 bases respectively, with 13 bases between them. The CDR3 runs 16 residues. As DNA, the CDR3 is TGTGCCAGCAGCTTACGAGGAGCAGGCACCTACAATGAGCAGTTCTTC. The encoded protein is CASSLRGAGTYNEQFF.

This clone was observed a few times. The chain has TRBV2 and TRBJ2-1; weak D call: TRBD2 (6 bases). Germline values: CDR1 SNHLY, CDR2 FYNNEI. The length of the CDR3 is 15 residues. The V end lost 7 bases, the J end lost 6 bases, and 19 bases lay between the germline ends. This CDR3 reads CASTLGRLRSNEQFF. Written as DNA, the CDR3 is TGTGCCAGCACTCTAGGGAGGCTAAGGAGCAATGAGCAGTTCTTC.

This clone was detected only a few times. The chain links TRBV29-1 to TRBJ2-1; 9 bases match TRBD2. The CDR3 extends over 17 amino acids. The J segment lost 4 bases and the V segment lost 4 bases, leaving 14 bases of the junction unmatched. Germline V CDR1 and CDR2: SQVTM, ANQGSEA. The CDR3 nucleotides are TGCAGCGTTGCTGGGGCTAGCGGGAATTCACATTACAATGAGCAGTTCTTC. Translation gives CSVAGASGNSHYNEQFF.

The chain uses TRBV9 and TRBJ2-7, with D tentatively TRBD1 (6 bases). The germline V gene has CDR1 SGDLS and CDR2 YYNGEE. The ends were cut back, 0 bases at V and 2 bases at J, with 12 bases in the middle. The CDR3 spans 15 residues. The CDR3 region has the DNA TGTGCCAGCAGCGTAGGCTCGACAGGCCCCTACGAGCAGTACTTC. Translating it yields CASSVGSTGPYEQYF.

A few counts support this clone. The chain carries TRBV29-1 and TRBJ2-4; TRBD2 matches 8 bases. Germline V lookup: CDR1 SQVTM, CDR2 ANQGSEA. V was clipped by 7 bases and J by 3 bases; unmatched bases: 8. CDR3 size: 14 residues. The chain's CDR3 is CSGLSGEDKNIQYF. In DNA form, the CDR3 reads TGCAGCGGTCTTAGCGGGGAGGACAAAAACATTCAGTACTTC.

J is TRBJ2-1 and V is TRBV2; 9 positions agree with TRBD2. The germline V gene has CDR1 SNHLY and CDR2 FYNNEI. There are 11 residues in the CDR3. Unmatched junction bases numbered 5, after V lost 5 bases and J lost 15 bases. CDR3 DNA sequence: TGTGCCAGCAGTTATAGCGGGAGCCTGTTCTTC. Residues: CASSYSGSLFF.

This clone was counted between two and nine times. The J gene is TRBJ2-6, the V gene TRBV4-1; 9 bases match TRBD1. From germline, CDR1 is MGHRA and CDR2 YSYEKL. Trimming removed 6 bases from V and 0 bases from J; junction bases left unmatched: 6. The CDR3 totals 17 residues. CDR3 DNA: TGCGCCAGCAGACCCCGGGACAGGGACTCTGGGGCCAACGTCCTGACTTTC. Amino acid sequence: CASRPRDRDSGANVLTF.

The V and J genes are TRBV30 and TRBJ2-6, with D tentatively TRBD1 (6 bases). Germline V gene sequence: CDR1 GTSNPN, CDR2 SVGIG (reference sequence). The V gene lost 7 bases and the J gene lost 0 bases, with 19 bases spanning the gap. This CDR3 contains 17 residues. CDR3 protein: CAYRGVYRASGANVLTF. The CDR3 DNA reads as TGTGCCTACCGAGGGGTATACAGGGCCTCTGGGGCCAACGTCCTGACTTTC.

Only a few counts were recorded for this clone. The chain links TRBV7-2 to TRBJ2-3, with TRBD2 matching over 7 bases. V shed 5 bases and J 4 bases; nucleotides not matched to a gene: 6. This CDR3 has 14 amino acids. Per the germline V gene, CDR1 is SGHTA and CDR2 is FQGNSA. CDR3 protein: CASSPSAGADTQYF. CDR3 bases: TGTGCCAGCAGCCCGTCGGCGGGAGCAGATACGCAGTATTTT.

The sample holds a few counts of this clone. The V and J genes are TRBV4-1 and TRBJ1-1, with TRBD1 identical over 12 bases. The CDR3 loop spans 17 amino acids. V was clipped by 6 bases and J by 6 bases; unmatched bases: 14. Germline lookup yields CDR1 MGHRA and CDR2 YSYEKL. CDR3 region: CASRTPGQGALIAEAFF. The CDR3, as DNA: TGCGCCAGCAGGACCCCGGGACAGGGGGCTTTGATAGCTGAAGCTTTCTTT.

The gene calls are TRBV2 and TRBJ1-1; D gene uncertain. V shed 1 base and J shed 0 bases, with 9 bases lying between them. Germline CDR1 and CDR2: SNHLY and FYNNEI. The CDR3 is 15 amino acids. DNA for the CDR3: TGTGCCAGCAGTGAAGAGAGACGGCTGAACACTGAAGCTTTCTTT. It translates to CASSEERRLNTEAFF. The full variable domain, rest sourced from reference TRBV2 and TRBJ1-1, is EPEVTQTPSHQVTQMGQEVILRCVPISNHLYFYWYRQILGQKVEFLVSFYNNEISEKSEIFDDQFSVERPDGSNFTLKIRSTKLEDSAMYFCASSEERRLNTEAFFGQGTRLTVV.

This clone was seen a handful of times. The CDR3 here is CSVDQGAYNEQFF. The CDR3 nucleotides are TGCAGCGTTGACCAGGGGGCGTACAATGAGCAGTTCTTC. The chain combines TRBV29-1 with TRBJ2-1, with TRBD1 identical over 8 bases. Germline V gives CDR1 SQVTM, CDR2 ANQGSEA. This CDR3 has 13 amino acids. J lost 4 bases, V lost 3 bases, and 2 bases had no gene match.

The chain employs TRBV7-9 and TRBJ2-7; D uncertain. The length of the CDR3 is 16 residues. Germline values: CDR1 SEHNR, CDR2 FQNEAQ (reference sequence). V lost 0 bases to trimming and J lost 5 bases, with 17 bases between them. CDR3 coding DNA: TGTGCCAGCAGCTTAGCGCTGGCTAACGCGAGGCACGAGCAGTACTTC. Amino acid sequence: CASSLALANARHEQYF. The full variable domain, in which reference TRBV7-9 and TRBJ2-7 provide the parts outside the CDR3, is DTGVSQNPRHKITKRGQNVTFRCDPISEHNRLYWYRQTLGQGPEFLTYFQNEAQLEKSRLLSDRFSAERPKGSFSTLEIQRTEQGDSAMYLCASSLALANARHEQYFGPGTRLTVT.

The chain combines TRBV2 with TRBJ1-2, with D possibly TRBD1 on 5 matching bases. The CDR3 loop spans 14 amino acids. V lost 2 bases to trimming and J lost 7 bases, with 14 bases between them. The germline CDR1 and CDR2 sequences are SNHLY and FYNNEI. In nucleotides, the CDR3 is TGTGCCAGCAGTGAACAATGGGGCCGGGGTGGCTACACCTTC. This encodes CASSEQWGRGGYTF.

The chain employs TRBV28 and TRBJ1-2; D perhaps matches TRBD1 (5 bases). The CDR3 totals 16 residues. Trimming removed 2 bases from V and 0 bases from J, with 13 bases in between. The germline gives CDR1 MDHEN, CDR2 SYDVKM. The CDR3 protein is CASSLGGIVANYGYTF. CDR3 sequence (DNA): TGTGCCAGCAGTTTAGGGGGTATCGTCGCTAACTATGGCTACACCTTC.

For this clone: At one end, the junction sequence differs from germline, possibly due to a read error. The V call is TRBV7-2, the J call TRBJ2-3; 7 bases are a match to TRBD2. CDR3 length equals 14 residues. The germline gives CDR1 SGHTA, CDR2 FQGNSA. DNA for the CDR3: TGTGCCAGCAGATTAGGACTAGGCACAGATACGCAGTATTTT. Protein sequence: CASRLGLGTDTQYF. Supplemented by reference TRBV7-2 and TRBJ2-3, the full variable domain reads GAGVSQSPSNKVTEKGKDVELRCDPISGHTALYWYRQSLGQGLEFLIYFQGNSAPDKSGLPSDRFSAERTGGSVSTLTIQRTQQEDSAVYLCASRLGLGTDTQYFGPGTRLTVL.

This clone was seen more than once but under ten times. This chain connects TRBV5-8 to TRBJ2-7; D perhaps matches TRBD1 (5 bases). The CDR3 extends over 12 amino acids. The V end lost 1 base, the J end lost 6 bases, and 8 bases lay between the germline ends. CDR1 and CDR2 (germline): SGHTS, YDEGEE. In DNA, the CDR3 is TGTGCCAGCAGCTTGATAGGGGTCGAGCAGTACTTC. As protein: CASSLIGVEQYF.

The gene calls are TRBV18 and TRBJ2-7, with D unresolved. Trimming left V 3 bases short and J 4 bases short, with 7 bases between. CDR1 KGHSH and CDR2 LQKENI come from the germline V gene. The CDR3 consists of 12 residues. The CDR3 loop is CASSPGRYEQYF. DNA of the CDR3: TGTGCCAGCTCACCTGGACGGTACGAGCAGTACTTC.